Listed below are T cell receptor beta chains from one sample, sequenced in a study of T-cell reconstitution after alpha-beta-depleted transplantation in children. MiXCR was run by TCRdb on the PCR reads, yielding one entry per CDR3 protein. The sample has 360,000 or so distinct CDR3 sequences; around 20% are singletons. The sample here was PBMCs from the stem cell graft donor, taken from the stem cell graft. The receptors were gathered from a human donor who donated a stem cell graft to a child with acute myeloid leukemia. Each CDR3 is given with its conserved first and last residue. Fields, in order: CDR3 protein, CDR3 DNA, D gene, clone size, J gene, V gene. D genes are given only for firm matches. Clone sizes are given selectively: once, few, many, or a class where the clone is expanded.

CDR3aa: CASSSRQGMAYEQYF
CDR3nt: TGCGCCAGCAGCTCCCGACAGGGGATGGCCTACGAGCAGTACTTC
d_gene: TRBD1
abundance: few
j_gene: TRBJ2-7
v_gene: TRBV5-1

CDR3aa: CASSLIAGDGANEQFF
CDR3nt: TGTGCCAGCAGCTTAATTGCGGGAGATGGGGCCAATGAGCAGTTCTTC
d_gene: TRBD2
abundance: NA
j_gene: TRBJ2-1
v_gene: TRBV7-9

CDR3aa: CASSQGLAGAEQYF
CDR3nt: TGTGCCAGCAGTCAGGGACTAGCGGGGGCCGAGCAGTACTTC
d_gene: TRBD2
abundance: NA
j_gene: TRBJ2-7
v_gene: TRBV6-1

CDR3aa: CSGLAGLTGSTQETQYF
CDR3nt: TGCAGCGGATTAGCAGGCTTGACAGGGTCGACACAAGAGACCCAGTACTTC
d_gene: TRBD1
abundance: few
j_gene: TRBJ2-5
v_gene: TRBV29-1

CDR3aa: CASGRDLRNEKLFF
CDR3nt: TGTGCCAGCGGAAGGGACTTACGGAATGAAAAACTGTTTTTT
d_gene: NA
abundance: few
j_gene: TRBJ1-4
v_gene: TRBV25-1

CDR3aa: CSASPRGTGELFF
CDR3nt: TGCAGTGCTAGTCCCAGGGGTACCGGGGAGCTGTTTTTT
d_gene: NA
abundance: few
j_gene: TRBJ2-2
v_gene: TRBV20-1

CDR3aa: CSARDPGGPSGNTIYF
CDR3nt: TGCAGTGCTAGAGATCCGGGGGGGCCCTCTGGAAACACCATATATTTT
d_gene: NA
abundance: few
j_gene: TRBJ1-3
v_gene: TRBV20-1

CDR3aa: CSVETGDGNIQYF
CDR3nt: TGCAGCGTTGAAACAGGGGACGGAAACATTCAGTACTTC
d_gene: TRBD1
abundance: few
j_gene: TRBJ2-4
v_gene: TRBV29-1

CDR3aa: CASSRTGGFYEQYF
CDR3nt: TGTGCCAGCAGCCGGACAGGGGGATTTTACGAGCAGTACTTC
d_gene: TRBD1
abundance: NA
j_gene: TRBJ2-7
v_gene: TRBV7-2

CDR3aa: CASSLNLAGVETQYF
CDR3nt: TGTGCCAGCAGTCTAAACCTAGCGGGAGTGGAGACCCAGTACTTC
d_gene: TRBD2
abundance: NA
j_gene: TRBJ2-5
v_gene: TRBV12-3/TRBV12-4

CDR3aa: CASSLITGTVRFPGELFF
CDR3nt: TGTGCCAGCAGTCTTATCACCGGGACAGTTCGTTTTCCCGGGGAGCTGTTTTTT
d_gene: TRBD1
abundance: NA
j_gene: TRBJ2-2
v_gene: TRBV27

CDR3aa: CASSLRLAAPYEQYF
CDR3nt: TGTGCCAGCAGTCTCCGACTAGCGGCCCCCTACGAGCAGTACTTC
d_gene: TRBD2
abundance: NA
j_gene: TRBJ2-7
v_gene: TRBV27

CDR3aa: CASKMDRRPAYEQYF
CDR3nt: TGTGCCAGCAAGATGGACAGACGACCAGCCTACGAGCAGTACTTC
d_gene: NA
abundance: many
j_gene: TRBJ2-7
v_gene: TRBV6-1

CDR3aa: CASSYVLAGAEQYF
CDR3nt: TGTGCCAGCAGTTACGTCCTAGCGGGAGCCGAGCAGTACTTC
d_gene: TRBD2
abundance: NA
j_gene: TRBJ2-7
v_gene: TRBV6-2/TRBV6-3

CDR3aa: CASSSLTGFYEQYF
CDR3nt: TGTGCCAGCAGTTCCTTGACAGGGTTCTACGAGCAGTACTTC
d_gene: TRBD1
abundance: NA
j_gene: TRBJ2-7
v_gene: TRBV12-3/TRBV12-4

CDR3aa: CASRTVTDTQYF
CDR3nt: TGTGCCAGCAGGACAGTCACAGATACGCAGTATTTT
d_gene: NA
abundance: NA
j_gene: TRBJ2-3
v_gene: TRBV12-3/TRBV12-4

CDR3aa: CASSLGGRRPQHF
CDR3nt: TGTGCCAGCAGCTTAGGAGGCAGGAGGCCCCAGCATTTT
d_gene: NA
abundance: once
j_gene: TRBJ1-5
v_gene: TRBV7-2

CDR3aa: CSASRAGVGQPQHF
CDR3nt: TGCAGTGCTAGCAGGGCTGGGGTAGGTCAGCCCCAGCATTTT
d_gene: NA
abundance: NA
j_gene: TRBJ1-5
v_gene: TRBV20-1

CDR3aa: CASSLWPRASGRVETGELFF
CDR3nt: TGTGCCAGCAGTTTATGGCCGCGGGCTAGCGGGAGGGTAGAAACCGGGGAGCTGTTTTTT
d_gene: TRBD2
abundance: NA
j_gene: TRBJ2-2
v_gene: TRBV27

CDR3aa: CASSYAPFSYNEQFF
CDR3nt: TGTGCCAGCAGTTACGCCCCTTTCTCCTACAATGAGCAGTTCTTC
d_gene: NA
abundance: many
j_gene: TRBJ2-1
v_gene: TRBV6-5

CDR3aa: CASSKDRDYEQYF
CDR3nt: TGTGCCAGCAGCAAGGACAGGGACTACGAGCAGTACTTC
d_gene: TRBD1
abundance: NA
j_gene: TRBJ2-7
v_gene: TRBV12-3/TRBV12-4

CDR3aa: CASSLQISLSSYEQYF
CDR3nt: TGTGCCAGCAGCTTACAAATCTCACTTAGCTCCTACGAGCAGTACTTC
d_gene: NA
abundance: NA
j_gene: TRBJ2-7
v_gene: TRBV7-9

CDR3aa: CASTPIGVNTEAFF
CDR3nt: TGTGCCAGCACCCCCATAGGGGTTAACACTGAAGCTTTCTTT
d_gene: NA
abundance: few
j_gene: TRBJ1-1
v_gene: TRBV12-3/TRBV12-4

CDR3aa: CSVEKDSNGETQYF
CDR3nt: TGCAGCGTTGAAAAGGACTCAAACGGAGAGACCCAGTACTTC
d_gene: NA
abundance: many
j_gene: TRBJ2-5
v_gene: TRBV29-1

CDR3aa: CSVGLAGSVEQFF
CDR3nt: TGCAGCGTTGGGTTAGCGGGGAGTGTTGAGCAGTTCTTC
d_gene: TRBD2
abundance: NA
j_gene: TRBJ2-1
v_gene: TRBV29-1

CDR3aa: CSVEDPGQGKKSSTDTQYF
CDR3nt: TGCAGCGTGGAAGACCCGGGACAGGGGAAGAAATCTAGCACAGATACGCAGTATTTT
d_gene: TRBD1
abundance: few
j_gene: TRBJ2-3
v_gene: TRBV29-1

CDR3aa: CSVTEPGLALTQETQYF
CDR3nt: TGCAGCGTAACCGAACCGGGACTAGCGCTAACTCAAGAGACCCAGTACTTC
d_gene: TRBD2
abundance: many
j_gene: TRBJ2-5
v_gene: TRBV29-1

CDR3aa: CSARGAGLAGLGGYNEQFF
CDR3nt: TGCAGTGCTAGGGGAGCTGGACTAGCGGGACTGGGCGGGTACAATGAGCAGTTCTTC
d_gene: TRBD2
abundance: NA
j_gene: TRBJ2-1
v_gene: TRBV20-1

CDR3aa: CATGNHQETQYF
CDR3nt: TGTGCCACCGGCAACCACCAAGAGACCCAGTACTTC
d_gene: NA
abundance: many
j_gene: TRBJ2-5
v_gene: TRBV10-3

CDR3aa: CARETSWEKTDTQYF
CDR3nt: TGTGCCAGGGAGACTAGCTGGGAGAAAACGGATACGCAGTATTTT
d_gene: TRBD2
abundance: NA
j_gene: TRBJ2-3
v_gene: TRBV2

CDR3aa: CASSLGDKQTQYF
CDR3nt: TGTGCCAGCAGTTTAGGGGACAAACAGACCCAGTACTTC
d_gene: NA
abundance: NA
j_gene: TRBJ2-5
v_gene: TRBV12-3/TRBV12-4

CDR3aa: CASSFSAGNYEQYF
CDR3nt: TGTGCCAGCAGTTTCTCTGCGGGAAACTACGAGCAGTACTTC
d_gene: NA
abundance: many
j_gene: TRBJ2-7
v_gene: TRBV12-3/TRBV12-4

CDR3aa: CASSSPTSGAYEQYF
CDR3nt: TGCGCCAGCAGTTCCCCGACTAGCGGGGCCTACGAGCAGTACTTC
d_gene: TRBD2
abundance: NA
j_gene: TRBJ2-7
v_gene: TRBV4-1

CDR3aa: CASSLDRTNQPQHF
CDR3nt: TGTGCCAGCAGTTTGGACAGGACAAATCAGCCCCAGCATTTT
d_gene: TRBD1
abundance: NA
j_gene: TRBJ1-5
v_gene: TRBV6-2/TRBV6-3

CDR3aa: CSALVVSTYNEQFF
CDR3nt: TGCAGCGCCTTAGTGGTTTCAACCTACAATGAGCAGTTCTTC
d_gene: NA
abundance: NA
j_gene: TRBJ2-1
v_gene: TRBV29-1

CDR3aa: CASSLTGLETQYF
CDR3nt: TGTGCCAGCAGCTTGACAGGGTTGGAGACCCAGTACTTC
d_gene: NA
abundance: NA
j_gene: TRBJ2-5
v_gene: TRBV5-6

CDR3aa: CASTQVAGWTEAFF
CDR3nt: TGTGCCAGCACCCAAGTCGCGGGGTGGACTGAAGCTTTCTTT
d_gene: NA
abundance: many
j_gene: TRBJ1-1
v_gene: TRBV12-3/TRBV12-4

CDR3aa: CATSRDFGPTQPQHF
CDR3nt: TGTGCCACCAGCAGAGATTTCGGCCCAACTCAGCCCCAGCATTTT
d_gene: NA
abundance: NA
j_gene: TRBJ1-5
v_gene: TRBV15

CDR3aa: CASTMQTGNTIYF
CDR3nt: TGTGCCAGCACAATGCAAACTGGAAACACCATATATTTT
d_gene: NA
abundance: NA
j_gene: TRBJ1-3
v_gene: TRBV6-1

CDR3aa: CATPLRDRGPDEQFF
CDR3nt: TGTGCCACCCCACTCCGGGACAGGGGACCGGATGAGCAGTTCTTC
d_gene: TRBD1
abundance: NA
j_gene: TRBJ2-1
v_gene: TRBV28

CDR3aa: CSVNQDNQETQYF
CDR3nt: TGCAGCGTAAACCAGGATAACCAAGAGACCCAGTACTTC
d_gene: NA
abundance: few
j_gene: TRBJ2-5
v_gene: TRBV29-1

CDR3aa: CSAVSSGNTIYF
CDR3nt: TGCAGTGCTGTGAGCTCTGGAAACACCATATATTTT
d_gene: NA
abundance: few
j_gene: TRBJ1-3
v_gene: TRBV20-1

CDR3aa: CASSLRGSYSYNEQFF
CDR3nt: TGTGCCAGCAGCTTACGCGGGAGCTACTCCTACAATGAGCAGTTCTTC
d_gene: TRBD2
abundance: NA
j_gene: TRBJ2-1
v_gene: TRBV7-6

CDR3aa: CASSLGQEAFF
CDR3nt: TGTGCCAGCAGCTTGGGACAGGAAGCTTTCTTT
d_gene: TRBD1
abundance: NA
j_gene: TRBJ1-1
v_gene: TRBV11-3

CDR3aa: CSGLDSNTDTQYF
CDR3nt: TGCAGTGGGCTGGACAGCAACACAGATACGCAGTATTTT
d_gene: NA
abundance: NA
j_gene: TRBJ2-3
v_gene: TRBV20-1

CDR3aa: CSAQAPLDTGELFF
CDR3nt: TGCAGTGCCCAGGCCCCCTTAGACACCGGGGAGCTGTTTTTT
d_gene: NA
abundance: few
j_gene: TRBJ2-2
v_gene: TRBV20-1

CDR3aa: CASSLGAGGVGQFF
CDR3nt: TGTGCCAGCAGTTTAGGGGCGGGAGGGGTAGGGCAGTTCTTC
d_gene: TRBD2
abundance: NA
j_gene: TRBJ2-1
v_gene: TRBV12-3/TRBV12-4

CDR3aa: CASRFRGSRYNEQFF
CDR3nt: TGTGCCAGCAGGTTTCGCGGGAGTAGGTACAATGAGCAGTTCTTC
d_gene: TRBD2
abundance: few
j_gene: TRBJ2-1
v_gene: TRBV12-3/TRBV12-4

CDR3aa: CASSNLALKRTDTQYF
CDR3nt: TGTGCCAGCAGCAACCTAGCGTTGAAACGCACAGATACGCAGTATTTT
d_gene: NA
abundance: NA
j_gene: TRBJ2-3
v_gene: TRBV7-2

CDR3aa: CASRAGAGNSPLHF
CDR3nt: TGTGCCAGCAGGGCGGGGGCTGGTAATTCACCCCTCCACTTT
d_gene: NA
abundance: many
j_gene: TRBJ1-6
v_gene: TRBV12-3/TRBV12-4